The next 15 T cell receptor beta chains were all read from a single sample in a study of T cells in severe cutaneous drug reactions. The donors had carbamazepine-induced Stevens-Johnson syndrome or toxic epidermal necrolysis. The iRepertoire multiplex PCR system with TCR subtype-specific primers built both bulk and single-cell libraries. TCRdb re-called the multiplex PCR reads and catalogs CDR3 proteins one per entry, DNA excluded. In all, the sample yields under 5,000 distinct CDR3 sequences. The sample comprised PBMCs. These receptors all stem from a human donor with Stevens-Johnson syndrome, a severe cutaneous drug reaction.

This clonotype shows up as medium-sized by frequency. The chain employs TRBV18 and TRBJ1-2. The CDR3 extends over 13 amino acids. Germline assignment: CDR1 KGHSH and CDR2 LQKENI. CDR3 region: CASSPPDYYGYTF.

The chain joins TRBV20-1 to TRBJ2-1; TCRdb indicates TRBD2, and absent DNA this call remains unverified. The CDR3 has 15 amino acids. Looked up from germline, CDR1 is DFQATT and CDR2 is SNEGSKA (reference sequence). The CDR3 sequence is CSARSTSGSTNEQFF.

Frequency places this clonotype as medium-sized. This chain links TRBV28 with TRBJ1-1; TCRdb's D call, TRBD1, is unchecked because there is no DNA. Per the germline V gene, CDR1 is MDHEN and CDR2 is SYDVKM. This CDR3 is 14 amino acids long. The CDR3 reads CASSFGRFRDEAFF.

The chain has TRBV27 and TRBJ2-1. The CDR3 consists of 14 residues. Germline loops: CDR1 MNHEY, CDR2 SMNVEV (reference sequence). The CDR3 is CASSFGGTYNEQFF.

CDR3 sequence reads: CASRHEGDSYEQYF. The chain is built from TRBV27 and TRBJ2-7; TCRdb outputs TRBD2, but without DNA this stays unchecked. Germline assignment: CDR1 MNHEY and CDR2 SMNVEV (reference sequence). The CDR3 is 14 residues long.

J is TRBJ2-1 and V is TRBV24-1. Germline lookup yields CDR1 KGHDR and CDR2 SFDVKD. This CDR3 contains 12 residues. The CDR3 is CATSDLANEQFF.

The CDR3 region is CATSRDGDMKHF. V gene TRBV15 combines with J gene TRBJ1-5. CDR1 is LNHNV and CDR2 is YYDKDF in the germline V gene (reference sequence). The CDR3 runs to 12 residues.

The chain recombines TRBV19 with TRBJ1-1. Per germline, CDR1 LNHDA and CDR2 SQIVND (reference sequence). This CDR3 spans 14 amino acids. The CDR3 sequence is CASESTGQTREAFF.

J is TRBJ2-1 and V is TRBV27; absent DNA, TCRdb's TRBD2 call cannot be checked. Germline V gene lookup returns CDR1 MNHEY and CDR2 SMNVEV (reference sequence). There are 18 residues in the CDR3. The CDR3 protein is CASSLWDEAASGKGEQFF.

Measured by frequency, this clonotype is medium-sized (0.01 to 0.1%). The gene calls are TRBV6-2 or TRBV6-3 and TRBJ2-3; checking the TCRdb D call of TRBD1 is not possible without DNA. The CDR3 contains 13 residues. In germline, CDR1 is MNHEY, CDR2 SVGEGT. The CDR3 region is CASTLGDTDTQYF.

This clonotype registers medium-sized by frequency. The rearrangement joins TRBV18 to TRBJ2-1. Germline V lookup: CDR1 KGHSH, CDR2 LQKENI. The CDR3 spans 13 residues. CDR3 in amino acids: CASSPGSANEQFF. The full variable domain, rest sourced from reference TRBV18 and TRBJ2-1, is NAGVMQNPRHLVRRRGQEARLRCSPMKGHSHVYWYRQLPEEGLKFMVYLQKENIIDESGMPKERFSAEFPKEGPSILRIQQVVRGDSAAYFCASSPGSANEQFFGPGTRLTVL.

The chain recombines TRBV12-3 or TRBV12-4 with TRBJ2-6. The CDR3 consists of 13 residues. Here the CDR3 reads CASRLTGANVLTF.

The chain uses TRBV12-3 or TRBV12-4 and TRBJ2-3. The CDR3 length is 16 residues. The CDR3 sequence is CASSPHDQSTADTQYF.

The chain links TRBV28 to TRBJ2-7; with no DNA, the TCRdb D assignment of TRBD1 cannot be verified. This CDR3 is 13 amino acids long. The germline CDR1 and CDR2 sequences are MDHEN and SYDVKM. The CDR3 region is CASSQGDIGEQYF.

The J gene is TRBJ2-3, the V gene TRBV28; TCRdb designates TRBD1, a call that cannot be tested without DNA. This CDR3 spans 15 amino acids. Germline values: CDR1 MDHEN, CDR2 SYDVKM. The CDR3 is CASSSGTGVGDTQYF.